Below, one T cell receptor (beta chain) is given with its context. This receptor's antigen is unknown. No qualities accompany the bases; no much larger clone lies one base away. The collaborating institutions used their own protocols to collect whole blood in K2EDTA tubes. For TCRbeta analysis, collaborators shipped samples as frozen whole blood, isolated PBMCs, or DNA extracted from either of those sample types. These data come from a study of blood T cell repertoires in COVID-19 (dated by TCRdb to between 2020 and 2021). Looking at the study overall: Collaborator samples came from the United States, Italy and Spain and covered acute and convalescent phases of COVID-19. The prospective study material was composed of cDNA or gDNA derived from T cells, B-cell-depleted T cells, or PBMCs. Subjects who had been exposed to COVID-19, were actively infected with it, or had recovered from it provided the deeply sampled blood TCRbeta repertoires that made up the dataset. The repertoires were made available in a free public database intended to serve as a resource for research on the immune response to SARS-CoV-2. Samples came from the ongoing ImmuneRACE study (first 160 participants) plus 1,254 subjects from 6 global collaborators. A de-identified subject ID, COVID-19 status, age in years and sex were almost always included in the sample metadata. HLA class I and class II types, where available, came from metadata supplied by the sample provider rather than from assay-based typing. The paper's findings and limits, for the study overall: Clinical and demographic metadata were provided uncurated, with the amount varying by source and participant.

Per the germline V gene, SGHAT is the CDR1 and FQNNGV is the CDR2. Including cysteine and phenylalanine, the CDR3 has 15 amino acids. The DNA shown is the 45-base CDR3, in frame from base 1. V loses 1 base, J loses 6 bases, and the germline ends lie 15 bases apart. TCRbeta CDR3 regions were amplified from genomic DNA by means of the immunoSEQ Assay, a bias-controlled multiplex PCR. On the authors' methods: Nucleated cell counts per sample were estimated from amplification of reference gene primers within the assay. Sequence reads were collapsed and filtered to measure the absolute abundance of every unique TCRbeta CDR3 rearrangement. For each sample, productive Simpson clonality was calculated as the square root of Simpson's diversity index across productive rearrangements. TCRdb provides this immuneACCESS table in a form limited to in-frame rearrangements. Some clones are lacking; in checked studies, under half of them reflect an unresolved V gene, and why the rest are absent is not known. The D gene and trimming were derived from the DNA, and the V and J assignments and clone size from that table. This sample lists 150,000 or so clones; roughly four fifths were detected once. Together, the top ten hold around 4% of the sample.

Sequenced input: peripheral blood. The chain is encoded by TRBV11-2 joined to TRBJ1-2, and the D gene may be TRBD1, 6 bases matching. The TCR sequence derives from a woman aged 60 to 75 with acute or convalescent COVID-19. The DNA sequence follows: TGTGCCAGCAGCTTAGGGGAGGGGGTCCGCCATGGCTACACCTTC. It specifies CASSLGEGVRHGYTF.